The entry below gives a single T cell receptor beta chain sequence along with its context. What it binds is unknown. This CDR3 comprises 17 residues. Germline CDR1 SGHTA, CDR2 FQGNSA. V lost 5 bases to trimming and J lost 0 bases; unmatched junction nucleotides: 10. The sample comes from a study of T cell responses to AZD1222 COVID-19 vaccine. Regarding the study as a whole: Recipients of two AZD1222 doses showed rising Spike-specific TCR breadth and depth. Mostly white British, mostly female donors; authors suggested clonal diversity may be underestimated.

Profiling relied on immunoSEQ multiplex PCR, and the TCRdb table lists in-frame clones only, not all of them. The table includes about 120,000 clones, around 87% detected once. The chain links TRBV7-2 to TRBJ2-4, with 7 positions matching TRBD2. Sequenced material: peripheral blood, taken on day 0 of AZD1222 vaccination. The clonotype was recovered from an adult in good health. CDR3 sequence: CASSPGREVLAKNIQYF. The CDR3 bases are TGTGCCAGCAGCCCGGGACGGGAGGTATTAGCCAAAAACATTCAGTACTTC.